This T cell receptor beta chain was found in a study of T cell responses to AZD1222 COVID-19 vaccine. Study-level findings and limits: Spike was spanned by vaccine-associated CD4 TCRs, which were dominant at 160-218 and 743-854. Among the donors, most were white British and more were female, and clonal diversity was possibly underestimated. Repertoire sampling was restricted to post-peak T cell response timepoints. Two doses of AZD1222 preceded a rise in Spike-specific TCR breadth and depth.

A note on this clone: Antigen unknown.

V was shortened by 8 bases and J by 2 bases, with 15 bases between the two germline ends. This CDR3 has 14 residues. Germline CDR1 reads LNHDA; CDR2 reads SQIVND (reference sequence). The repertoire was sequenced with immunoSEQ multiplex PCR; TCRdb's copy has only in-frame clones and lacks some. The sample holds more than 95,000 clones, 75% to 90% seen once. The source was peripheral blood, collected on day 0 of MenACWY control vaccination. The chain couples TRBV19 to TRBJ1-1, with a tentative D call TRBD1 (6 bases). The TCR sequence derives from an adult in good health. CDR3 loop: CASSTTGSNTEAFF. The CDR3 DNA reads TGTGCCAGTTCCACGACAGGTTCAAACACTGAAGCTTTCTTT.